This TCR beta chain is from a study of blood T cell repertoires in COVID-19. As for the study in general: The United States, Italy and Spain supplied acute and convalescent COVID-19 samples. The analysed material was cDNA or gDNA that came from T cells, B-cell-depleted T cells, or PBMCs.

The CDR3 length is 14 residues. Germline CDR1 and CDR2: MNHEY and SVGAGI. Trimming removed 1 base from V and 7 bases from J; junction bases left unmatched: 3. Original processing methods: Counts of nucleated cells, estimated from reference gene primer amplification, were obtained. Clones were sequenced by immunoSEQ multiplex PCR, and TCRdb holds only the in-frame ones, with some missing. V and J calls and clone size are as listed in that table; D and trimming were resolved from the DNA. The sample records roughly 80,000 clones, around four fifths being singletons. This TCR came from a human donor in a cohort sampled during active COVID-19. The chain is built from TRBV6-5 and TRBJ1-2, with TRBD1 matching 10 bases. Sequenced input: peripheral blood. In nucleotides, the CDR3 is TGTGCCAGCAGTTACTTTAGACAGGGGGCTGGCTACACCTTC. This translates into CASSYFRQGAGYTF.